This entry lists 25 T cell receptor beta chains sequenced from one sample in a study of lymphopenia after photon versus proton radiotherapy. Method: immunoSEQ multiplex PCR; TCRdb's copy keeps in-frame clones and lacks some. Of 75,000 to 90,000 clones listed, more than 70% were seen once; the top ten hold around 1.4%. Sequences were derived from peripheral blood, sampled from a patient treated with proton-based radiotherapy. These receptors originate from a man aged 55-75 years with pancreatic cancer.

This sequence joins TRBV6-1 and TRBJ2-3; 9 nucleotides agree with TRBD2. The ends lost 6 bases at V and 2 bases at J; junction bases unmatched: 6. Germline V gene lookup returns CDR1 MNHNS and CDR2 SASEGT. The CDR3 covers 15 residues. The CDR3 nucleotides are TGTGCCAGCAGAGCACGGACTAGCGTCACAGATACGCAGTATTTT. Its translation is CASRARTSVTDTQYF.

The chain employs TRBV9 and TRBJ1-3; D unclear. CDR1 is SGDLS, CDR2 YYNGEE, per germline. V was pared by 4 bases and J by 4 bases, with 15 bases between. CDR3 length: 15 residues. CDR3: CASSPRELGGNTIYF. The CDR3 coding sequence is TGTGCCAGCAGCCCAAGGGAGTTGGGGGGAAACACCATATATTTT.

The chain links TRBV10-3 to TRBJ2-7; 9 bases agree with TRBD1. Per the germline V gene, CDR1 is ENHRY and CDR2 is SYGVKD. The CDR3 length is 13 residues. V was clipped by 5 bases and J by 5 bases; unmatched bases: 4. Here the CDR3 DNA reads TGTGCCATCAGTCCCACAGGGGGCCACGAGCAGTACTTC. Residues: CAISPTGGHEQYF.

This clone was observed a single time. This chain uses TRBV7-8 with TRBJ1-5; D gene unclear. Germline CDR1 reads SGHVS; CDR2 reads FQNEAQ. This CDR3 is 15 amino acids long. Deletions cut 5 bases from V and 2 bases from J, with 13 bases between. The CDR3 DNA reads as TGTGCCAGCAGCACGGACGGACGGGGCAATCAGCCCCAGCATTTT. Translation gives CASSTDGRGNQPQHF.

The CDR3 spells CASSLAIAGAGANVLTF. The CDR3 DNA follows: TGCGCCAGCAGCTTGGCCATAGCGGGAGCTGGGGCCAACGTCCTGACTTTC. V usage is TRBV5-1 and J usage is TRBJ2-6, with 9 positions matching TRBD2. CDR3 length: 17 amino acids. J lost 2 bases, V lost 0 bases, and 3 bases had no gene match. Germline values: CDR1 SGHRS, CDR2 YFSETQ.

The chain uses TRBV11-3 and TRBJ2-1; the match to TRBD1 covers 8 bases. The V and J ends lost 5 bases and 4 bases, in that order; junction bases with no gene match: 10. This CDR3 spans 16 amino acids. The germline V gene encodes CDR1 SGHNT and CDR2 YENEEA. Here the CDR3 reads CASSPIQGVLYNEQFF. The DNA for the CDR3 is TGTGCCAGCAGCCCTATACAGGGGGTATTATACAATGAGCAGTTCTTC.

The chain recombines TRBV5-1 with TRBJ2-4, with a weak D call TRBD2 (6 bases). The germline V gene has CDR1 SGHRS and CDR2 YFSETQ. This CDR3 contains 16 residues. The V gene lost 4 bases and the J gene lost 5 bases, with 19 bases spanning the gap. CDR3 coding DNA: TGCGCCAGCAGCCCCCTGCAGGGAGGCCCCCAAAACATTCAGTACTTC. As protein: CASSPLQGGPQNIQYF.

The chain has TRBV28 and TRBJ2-7, with no clear D. From germline, CDR1 is MDHEN and CDR2 SYDVKM. The CDR3 covers 12 residues. Trimming stripped 6 bases from V and 7 bases from J, with 13 bases between. The CDR3 protein is CASRSDGSEQYF. The CDR3, as DNA: TGTGCCAGCAGGTCAGACGGTAGTGAGCAGTACTTC.

The chain recombines TRBV11-2 with TRBJ2-1, with D possibly TRBD2 on 6 matching bases. The germline V gene encodes CDR1 SGHAT and CDR2 FQNNGV. Trimming pared 5 bases from V and 10 bases from J, leaving 12 bases between. This CDR3 contains 12 residues. The CDR3 DNA reads as TGTGCCAGCAGCCGTTCCCTAGCGGAGCAGTTCTTC. Residues: CASSRSLAEQFF.

V is TRBV5-1 and J is TRBJ2-5; 9 nucleotides agree with TRBD2. CDR3 length: 15 residues. With V trimmed by 4 bases and J by 3 bases, 7 bases remained unmatched. The V gene's germline CDR1 is SGHRS and CDR2 YFSETQ. The CDR3, as DNA: TGCGCCAGCAGCCCCAGGACTAGCGCGAAAGAGACCCAGTACTTC. It specifies CASSPRTSAKETQYF.

The chain couples TRBV7-6 to TRBJ2-1; 14 nucleotides line up with TRBD2. V lost 5 bases, J lost 7 bases, and 4 bases stayed unmatched. This CDR3 is 15 amino acids long. Germline V gene data show CDR1 as SGHVS and CDR2 as FNYEAQ. The CDR3 here is CASSKGLAGVNEQFF. The CDR3 nucleotides are TGTGCCAGCAGCAAGGGACTAGCGGGAGTAAATGAGCAGTTCTTC.

The chain carries TRBV11-2 and TRBJ2-1, with 9 bases aligning to TRBD1. CDR1 is SGHAT, CDR2 FQNNGV, per germline. The length of the CDR3 is 15 residues. The V and J ends lost 6 bases and 5 bases, in that order; junction bases with no gene match: 8. The CDR3 loop reads CASRRGTGMDNEQFF. The CDR3 DNA sequence: TGTGCCAGCAGGCGGGGGACAGGGATGGACAATGAGCAGTTCTTC.

This clone has just a few counts. This rearrangement joins TRBV5-4 to TRBJ2-3, with D perhaps TRBD2 (5 bases). CDR1 SGHNT and CDR2 YYREEE come from the germline V gene (reference sequence). The CDR3 covers 16 residues. Trimming removed 6 bases from V and 6 bases from J, with 23 bases in between. The CDR3 bases are TGTGCCAGCACCAGCGGCACGGGAAGCTACGGGGATACGCAGTATTTT. Translating gives CASTSGTGSYGDTQYF.

As DNA, the CDR3 is TGTGCCAGCAGTCCAAGGGGGCGCACCCCCTACGAGCAGTACTTC. It encodes CASSPRGRTPYEQYF. The rearrangement uses TRBV6-6 and TRBJ2-7, with 7 bases fitting TRBD1. Trimming cost V 5 bases and J 2 bases; bases outside gene matches: 9. CDR1 and CDR2 (germline): MNHNY, SVGAGI (reference sequence). The CDR3 totals 15 residues.

J is TRBJ1-4 and V is TRBV29-1; D ambiguous. V was pared by 5 bases and J by 6 bases, with 10 bases between. This CDR3 spans 12 amino acids. CDR1 is SQVTM and CDR2 is ANQGSEA in the germline V gene. CDR3 bases: TGCAGCGTTCTGTCAGCTGATGAAAAACTGTTTTTT. As protein: CSVLSADEKLFF.

V and J are TRBV9 and TRBJ1-5; 8 bases are shared with TRBD1. The length of the CDR3 is 14 residues. Germline V gene lookup returns CDR1 SGDLS and CDR2 YYNGEE. The V and J ends lost 0 bases and 5 bases, in that order; junction bases with no gene match: 1. The CDR3 loop reads CASSVAGGDQPQHF. CDR3 in DNA: TGTGCCAGCAGCGTAGCAGGGGGCGATCAGCCCCAGCATTTT. Full variable domain (rest looked up from reference TRBV9 and TRBJ1-5): DSGVTQTPKHLITATGQRVTLRCSPRSGDLSVYWYQQSLDQGLQFLIQYYNGEERAKGNILERFSAQQFPDLHSELNLSSLELGDSALYFCASSVAGGDQPQHFGDGTRLSIL.

The gene calls are TRBV4-2 and TRBJ2-7; 8 bases are a match to TRBD1. Looked up from germline, CDR1 is LGHNA and CDR2 is YNFKEQ. This CDR3 is built from 16 residues. The V and J ends lost 1 base and 3 bases, in that order; junction bases with no gene match: 8. In DNA, the CDR3 is TGTGCCAGCAGCCAAGTCGCCGGGACAGGCTTCTACGAGCAGTACTTC. Translated, it gives CASSQVAGTGFYEQYF.

This clone has just a few counts. This chain connects TRBV4-3 to TRBJ2-2; the D is unclear. CDR1 LGHNA and CDR2 YSLEER come from the germline V gene. This CDR3 contains 16 residues. V was pared by 1 base and J by 0 bases, with 9 bases between. DNA for the CDR3: TGCGCCAGCAGCCAAGGTGCCCAGCCGAACACCGGGGAGCTGTTTTTT. It is translated as CASSQGAQPNTGELFF.

The chain carries TRBV5-1 and TRBJ2-1; TRBD2 agrees at 7 bases. Germline V lookup: CDR1 SGHRS, CDR2 YFSETQ. V was clipped by 3 bases and J by 0 bases; unmatched bases: 3. The CDR3 spans 15 residues. CDR3 nucleotide sequence: TGCGCCAGCAGCTCTGCTAGCGGCTCCTACAATGAGCAGTTCTTC. This sequence encodes CASSSASGSYNEQFF.

This clone has just a few counts. J is TRBJ2-7 and V is TRBV11-3; 7 nucleotides agree with TRBD1. CDR3 length: 16 amino acids. V lost 1 base to trimming and J lost 1 base; unmatched junction nucleotides: 7. Germline assignment: CDR1 SGHNT and CDR2 YENEEA. CDR3 region: CASSLAWDRGSYEQYF. The CDR3 nucleotides are TGTGCCAGCAGCTTAGCCTGGGACAGAGGGTCCTACGAGCAGTACTTC.

The gene calls are TRBV5-4 and TRBJ1-2; no firm D call. The CDR3 is 14 amino acids. Germline CDR1 SGHNT, CDR2 YYREEE (reference sequence). Trimming removed 0 bases from V and 4 bases from J, with 10 bases in between. The CDR3, as DNA: TGTGCCAGCAGCTTGGATCCGGGGTCCTATGGCTACACCTTC. Its protein product is CASSLDPGSYGYTF.

This chain links TRBV11-2 with TRBJ2-3, with D hard to call. Trimming removed 2 bases at V and 1 base at J, with 7 bases between. There are 14 residues in the CDR3. The germline V gene has CDR1 SGHAT and CDR2 FQNNGV. In DNA, the CDR3 is TGTGCCAGCAGCTTATACCGAGGCACAGATACGCAGTATTTT. Encoded protein: CASSLYRGTDTQYF.

This chain links TRBV28 with TRBJ2-7, with a tentative D call TRBD1 (7 bases). V was cut by 2 bases and J by 1 base, with 15 bases left in between. The CDR3 contains 16 residues. The V gene's germline CDR1 is MDHEN and CDR2 SYDVKM. CDR3 sequence (DNA): TGTGCCAGCAGTTTAGTTCGGTCAGGGGGGTCCTACGAGCAGTACTTC. Amino acids: CASSLVRSGGSYEQYF.

The chain recombines TRBV27 with TRBJ2-5, with D possibly matching TRBD2 (5 bases). This CDR3 has 15 amino acids. In germline, CDR1 is MNHEY, CDR2 SMNVEV (reference sequence). V lost 6 bases, J lost 5 bases, and 19 bases lay in between. The CDR3 loop is CASSLTGSYGETQYF. DNA of the CDR3: TGTGCCAGCAGCCTTACGGGGTCCTATGGGGAGACCCAGTACTTC.

In this sample, this clone turned up once. The chain's CDR3 is CASSQDNTEAFF. The CDR3 nucleotides are TGCGCCAGCAGCCAAGATAACACTGAAGCTTTCTTT. This chain connects TRBV4-1 to TRBJ1-1; D unclear. The CDR3 runs to 12 residues. Germline V gene lookup returns CDR1 MGHRA and CDR2 YSYEKL. V shed 0 bases and J shed 2 bases, with 1 base lying between them.